The next 20 T cell receptor beta chains were all read from a single sample in a study of technical replicates of blood from a handful of donors. Some clones are missing from TCRdb's copy, which holds only in-frame ones; the method was immunoSEQ multiplex PCR. The repertoire holds roughly 71,000 clones, with approximately 96% as singletons. Input material: T cells isolated from PBMCs. The receptor set was obtained from a human donor in good health.

This chain links TRBV6-5 with TRBJ2-5; 10 nucleotides match TRBD1. The germline V gene has CDR1 MNHEY and CDR2 SVGAGI. V shed 6 bases, J shed 4 bases, and the junction held 8 bases outside the gene matches. The CDR3 is 15 amino acids. The CDR3 bases are TGTGCCAGCAGCTTCCGGGACAGGGGACGAGAGACCCAGTACTTC. Residues: CASSFRDRGRETQYF.

The V and J genes are TRBV9 and TRBJ1-1; no firm D call. V lost 3 bases to trimming and J lost 1 base, with 13 bases between them. The germline gives CDR1 SGDLS, CDR2 YYNGEE. The CDR3 consists of 15 residues. The CDR3 DNA reads TGTGCCAGCAGCGCCCACGTGGGCAGGAACACTGAAGCTTTCTTT. Its translation: CASSAHVGRNTEAFF.

The CDR3 DNA reads as TGTGCCAGCAGCTTAGTAGGACTAGTGGGTACTAGCACAGATACGCAGTATTTT. Amino acid sequence: CASSLVGLVGTSTDTQYF. V gene TRBV7-2 combines with J gene TRBJ2-3; 7 bases map to TRBD2. Per the germline V gene, CDR1 is SGHTA and CDR2 is FQGNSA. V gave up 1 base and J gave up 0 bases; unmatched junction bases: 10. This CDR3 contains 18 residues.

CDR3 DNA: TGTGCCAGCAGTTTCGGGCCCCCTTCTAGACTAGCGGGAGGCACAGATACGCAGTATTTT. Amino acid sequence: CASSFGPPSRLAGGTDTQYF. This chain connects TRBV27 to TRBJ2-3, with 12 bases that match TRBD2. Germline CDR1 reads MNHEY; CDR2 reads SMNVEV (reference sequence). This CDR3 region has 20 residues. Germline trimming cut 3 bases from V and 1 base from J; bases unmatched to any gene: 14.

The DNA of the CDR3 is TGTGCCAGCAGCTTCTCTAATCAGCCCCAGCATTTT. It encodes CASSFSNQPQHF. This chain connects TRBV7-9 to TRBJ1-5; D is ambiguous. The CDR3 covers 12 residues. From germline, CDR1 is SEHNR and CDR2 FQNEAQ (reference sequence). V lost 3 bases to trimming and J lost 4 bases, with 4 bases between them.

The V gene is TRBV27, the J gene TRBJ2-1; 9 bases line up with TRBD1. Germline V gives CDR1 MNHEY, CDR2 SMNVEV (reference sequence). V was clipped by 7 bases and J by 3 bases; unmatched bases: 10. The CDR3 totals 16 residues. The DNA for the CDR3 is TGTGCCAGCAAGATTAAACAGGGGGCAGTCTACAATGAGCAGTTCTTC. Translation gives CASKIKQGAVYNEQFF.

The chain links TRBV30 to TRBJ1-1; the match to TRBD1 covers 8 bases. The CDR3 spans 11 residues. V lost 8 bases and J lost 7; bases outside the gene matches: 6. CDR1 and CDR2 from the germline V gene are GTSNPN and SVGIG (reference sequence). The CDR3 region has the DNA TGTGCCGCACAGGGGGACAATGAAGCTTTCTTT. Protein sequence: CAAQGDNEAFF.

Turning to this clone: One end of the junction fails to match germline, which may point to a read error. The genes are TRBV9 and TRBJ1-4; D not resolved. The CDR3 has 15 residues. CDR1 is SGDLS, CDR2 YYNGEE, per germline. CDR3 loop: CASSVDGRTKEKLFF. The CDR3 DNA is TGTGCCAGCAGCGTAGATGGCAGAACTAAAGAAAAACTGTTTTTT.

The CDR3 DNA reads TGCGCCAGCAGCTTGGGCCAGGGGATGGAGACCCAGTACTTC. Its translation is CASSLGQGMETQYF. The J gene is TRBJ2-5, the V gene TRBV5-1; the D gene is possibly TRBD1 (6 bases). CDR3 size: 14 residues. CDR1 SGHRS and CDR2 YFSETQ come from the germline V gene. V was cut by 0 bases and J by 5 bases, with 11 bases left in between.

The chain is built from TRBV2 and TRBJ2-7, with 10 bases matching TRBD2. CDR1 and CDR2 from the germline V gene are SNHLY and FYNNEI. The CDR3 covers 16 residues. Trimming removed 4 bases from V and 4 bases from J; junction bases left unmatched: 10. DNA for the CDR3: TGTGCCAGCAGTGGAGTATCTAGCGGGAGTAAGTACGAGCAGTACTTC. Translated, it gives CASSGVSSGSKYEQYF.

This clone was observed a single time. The DNA for the CDR3 is TGTGCCAGCAGTTGGCGAGGGTCCGGGGCCAACGTCCTGACTTTC. It encodes CASSWRGSGANVLTF. This chain links TRBV6-5 with TRBJ2-6, with a weak D call TRBD2 (5 bases). V lost 4 bases, J lost 4 bases, and 11 bases lay in between. CDR1 and CDR2 from the germline V gene are MNHEY and SVGAGI. This CDR3 has 15 amino acids.

This chain's CDR3 is CASSSTSGEYEQYF. Here the CDR3 DNA reads TGTGCCAGCAGCTCGACTAGCGGGGAATACGAGCAGTACTTC. The rearrangement joins TRBV5-4 to TRBJ2-7; 11 nucleotides agree with TRBD2. V lost 3 bases to trimming and J lost 4 bases; unmatched junction nucleotides: 3. The CDR3 covers 14 residues. CDR1 and CDR2 from the germline V gene are SGHNT and YYREEE (reference sequence).

CDR3 nucleotide sequence: TGTGCCTGGAGTCCCCCGGGACTAGCGGGCGTCTACAATGAGCAGTTCTTC. It specifies CAWSPPGLAGVYNEQFF. V and J are TRBV30 and TRBJ2-1, with TRBD2 matching over 12 bases. The V segment lost 2 bases and the J segment 3 bases; nucleotides outside the gene matches: 8. The germline gives CDR1 GTSNPN, CDR2 SVGIG (reference sequence). CDR3 length equals 17 residues.

V and J are TRBV4-1 and TRBJ1-3; D gene ambiguous. The CDR3 has 16 amino acids. With 5 bases removed from V and 4 bases from J, the gap between germline ends came to 18 bases. Germline V gives CDR1 MGHRA, CDR2 YSYEKL. The CDR3 reads CASSYGPSNEGNTIYF. The CDR3 bases are TGCGCCAGCAGCTATGGGCCCTCCAATGAAGGAAACACCATATATTTT.

The V gene is TRBV5-1, the J gene TRBJ1-2; D gene ambiguous. Germline-derived CDR1 and CDR2 are SGHRS and YFSETQ. V was cut by 1 base and J by 4 bases, with 11 bases left in between. The CDR3 is made up of 14 amino acids. The CDR3 is CASSLLDLGYGYTF. Here the CDR3 DNA reads TGCGCCAGCAGCTTGTTAGATCTAGGCTATGGCTACACCTTC.

The chain couples TRBV5-1 to TRBJ1-2, with TRBD1 matching over 12 bases. V lost 4 bases and J lost 8; bases outside the gene matches: 6. This CDR3 has 14 residues. The germline CDR1 and CDR2 sequences are SGHRS and YFSETQ. The CDR3 coding sequence is TGCGCCAGCAGCCCGGGGGACAGGGGGCCGGGCTACACCTTC. Its translation is CASSPGDRGPGYTF.

The rearrangement uses TRBV19 and TRBJ1-2, with TRBD1 matching over 9 bases. CDR1 and CDR2 from the germline V gene are LNHDA and SQIVND (reference sequence). This CDR3 has 16 amino acids. With 0 bases clipped from V and 2 bases from J, the junction kept 4 bases outside the gene matches. The CDR3 sequence: CASSIDRTGENYGYTF. CDR3 in DNA: TGTGCCAGTAGTATAGACCGGACAGGGGAGAACTATGGCTACACCTTC.

The chain has TRBV14 and TRBJ2-2; D might be TRBD1 (6 bases). V dropped 2 bases and J dropped 3 bases, with 7 bases sitting between them. The V gene's germline CDR1 is SGHDN and CDR2 FVKESK. The CDR3 consists of 14 residues. This CDR3 is CASSQQGYTGELFF. The CDR3 DNA follows: TGTGCCAGCAGCCAACAGGGGTACACCGGGGAGCTGTTTTTT.

The chain uses TRBV11-2 and TRBJ2-7, with a weak D call TRBD1 (6 bases). Per germline, CDR1 SGHAT and CDR2 FQNNGV. Trimming pared 2 bases from V and 2 bases from J, leaving 7 bases between. This CDR3 is 13 amino acids long. CDR3 nucleotides: TGTGCCAGCAGCTTAAGACAGGCCTACGAGCAGTACTTC. Translation gives CASSLRQAYEQYF.

The rearrangement joins TRBV28 to TRBJ1-1; D is undetermined. V was cut by 7 bases and J by 4 bases, with 10 bases left in between. The CDR3 consists of 12 residues. CDR1 and CDR2 (germline): MDHEN, SYDVKM. The CDR3 bases are TGTGCCAGCATCGGGAGCCCCACTGAAGCTTTCTTT. Translating it yields CASIGSPTEAFF.